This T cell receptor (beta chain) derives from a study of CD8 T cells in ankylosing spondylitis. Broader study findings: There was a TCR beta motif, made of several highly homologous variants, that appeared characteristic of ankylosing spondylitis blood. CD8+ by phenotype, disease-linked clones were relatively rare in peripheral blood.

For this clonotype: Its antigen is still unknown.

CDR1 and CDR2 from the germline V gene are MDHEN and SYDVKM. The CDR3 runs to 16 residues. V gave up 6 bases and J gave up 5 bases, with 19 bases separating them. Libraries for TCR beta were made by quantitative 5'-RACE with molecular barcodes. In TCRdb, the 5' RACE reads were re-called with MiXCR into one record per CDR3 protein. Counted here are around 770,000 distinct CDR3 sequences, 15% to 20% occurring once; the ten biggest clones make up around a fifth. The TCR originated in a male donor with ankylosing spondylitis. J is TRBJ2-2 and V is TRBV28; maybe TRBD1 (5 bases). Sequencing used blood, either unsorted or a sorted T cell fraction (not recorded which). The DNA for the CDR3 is TGTGCCAGCAGCCCCTCAGGGTCCCAGCATACCGGGGAGCTGTTTTTT. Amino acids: CASSPSGSQHTGELFF.